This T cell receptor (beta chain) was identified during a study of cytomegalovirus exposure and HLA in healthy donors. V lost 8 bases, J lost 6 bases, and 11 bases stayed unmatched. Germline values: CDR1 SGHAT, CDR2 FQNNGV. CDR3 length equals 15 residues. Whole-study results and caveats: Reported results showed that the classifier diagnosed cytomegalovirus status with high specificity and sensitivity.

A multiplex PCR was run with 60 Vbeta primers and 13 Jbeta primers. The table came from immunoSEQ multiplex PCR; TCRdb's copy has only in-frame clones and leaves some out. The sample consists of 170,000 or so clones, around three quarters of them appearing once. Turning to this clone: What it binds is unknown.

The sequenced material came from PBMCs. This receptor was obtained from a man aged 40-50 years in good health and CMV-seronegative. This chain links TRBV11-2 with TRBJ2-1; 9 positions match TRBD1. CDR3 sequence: CASAEDRGVVNEQFF. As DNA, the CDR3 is TGTGCCAGCGCCGAGGACAGGGGAGTTGTCAATGAGCAGTTCTTC.